Reported below is one T cell receptor beta chain. The V end lost 5 bases, the J end lost 0 bases, and 8 bases lay between the germline ends. Germline V gene data show CDR1 as MDHEN and CDR2 as SYDVKM. CDR3 length equals 14 residues. The data derive from a study of blood T cell repertoires in COVID-19. Profiling relied on immunoSEQ multiplex PCR, and the TCRdb table lists in-frame clones only, not all of them. This table has 95,000 to 110,000 clones, about 80% appearing once. The receptor was derived from a man aged 60-69 years with acute or convalescent COVID-19. Sequenced material: peripheral blood. This sequence joins TRBV28 and TRBJ1-5; a weak D match, TRBD1 (5 bases). The CDR3: CASSEDNSNQPQHF. The CDR3 DNA reads TGTGCCAGCAGTGAGGACAATAGCAATCAGCCCCAGCATTTT. Complete variable domain (other parts from reference TRBV28 and TRBJ1-5): DVKVTQSSRYLVKRTGEKVFLECVQDMDHENMFWYRQDPGLGLRLIYFSYDVKMKEKGDIPEGYSVSREKKERFSLILESASTNQTSMYLCASSEDNSNQPQHFGDGTRLSIL.